The source of this T cell receptor (beta chain) is a study of T cell repertoires in cytomegalovirus infection. About the study: HLA-C-restricted CMV epitopes, recently identified, and well-studied HLA-B-restricted ones were used by the study. Study-wide findings and caveats: There were HLA-C-restricted CMV-specific TCR beta clonotypes dominating the ex vivo response.

The V and J ends lost 1 base and 9 bases respectively, with 10 bases between them. Germline lookup yields CDR1 SGHVS and CDR2 FNYEAQ. This CDR3 is 13 amino acids long. TCRdb used MiXCR to reprocess the reads, holding one entry per CDR3 protein. The table has 200,000 or so distinct CDR3 sequences, 35% to 40% seen once; the top ten hold around 64%. The sample holds many counts of this clonotype. Its target is not known. The chain combines TRBV7-6 with TRBJ2-1; D might be TRBD2 (6 bases). The source of this sequence is a human donor in good health (CMV status not recorded). Some clones in this sample may be carry-over from other donors' samples. This specimen was CD8+ T cells from cultured PBMCs, taken from culture after CMV antigen stimulation. The CDR3 DNA sequence: TGTGCCAGCAGCTTAGGGAGGGGCAGTGAGCAGTTCTTC. It translates to CASSLGRGSEQFF.